The 18 T cell receptor beta chains below all came from one sample that was sequenced in a study of regulatory T cells in long-lasting Graves disease. Specified time point: newly diagnosed GD, antithyroid drugs for less than 3 months. The TCR library was made from RNA extracted from PBMCs. Arm-PCR with iRepertoire HTBI primers amplified the CDR3 regions for these TCR beta libraries. TCRdb analysed the multiplex PCR reads with MiXCR anew, one entry per CDR3 protein. Of around 500,000 distinct CDR3 sequences listed, 15% to 20% are singletons. This same sample was also part of a study on T cells in Graves' hyperthyroidism and ophthalmopathy.

The material sequenced was peripheral blood mononuclear cells (PBMCs), taken at new diagnosis, from a patient treated with antithyroid drugs. The receptors here all came from a woman aged 35-60 years with Graves disease.

This clonotype was detected ten times or more. The J gene is TRBJ1-1, the V gene TRBV3-1; no reliable D call. Germline-derived CDR1 and CDR2 are LGHDT and YNNKEL (reference sequence). This CDR3 contains 13 residues. V lost 1 base and J 8 bases, leaving 11 bases between the germline ends. The CDR3 region is CASSQVTTGEAFF. In DNA form, the CDR3 reads TGTGCCAGCAGCCAAGTCACGACCGGCGAAGCTTTCTTT.

There are many counts of this clonotype. The chain uses TRBV5-1 and TRBJ2-1; D uncertain. The germline CDR1 and CDR2 sequences are SGHRS and YFSETQ. Trimming took 9 bases from V and 5 from J, leaving 9 bases between them. CDR3 length equals 11 residues. CDR3 nucleotide sequence: TGCGCCACCCGCGCCGACAATGAGCAGTTCTTC. This codes for CATRADNEQFF. Combining the CDR3 with reference TRBV5-1 and TRBJ2-1 gives the whole variable domain KAGVTQTPRYLIKTRGQQVTLSCSPISGHRSVSWYQQTPGQGLQFLFEYFSETQRNKGNFPGRFSGRQFSNSRSEMNVSTLELGDSALYLCATRADNEQFFGPGTRLTVL.

This clonotype was seen a few times. J is TRBJ1-1 and V is TRBV4-1; tentative D call: TRBD1 (5 bases). Germline V gene sequence: CDR1 MGHRA, CDR2 YSYEKL. The CDR3 totals 19 residues. Trimming removed 0 bases from V and 0 bases from J, with 20 bases in between. The CDR3 protein is CASSQDVRVRRWMNTEAFF. The DNA for the CDR3 is TGCGCCAGCAGCCAAGACGTCAGGGTCCGACGGTGGATGAACACTGAAGCTTTCTTT.

A note on this clonotype: A much larger clone lies one base from this, so it may be a read error. The V call is TRBV2, the J call TRBJ1-6, with a possible D match to TRBD1 (5 bases). Germline V gives CDR1 SNHLY, CDR2 FYNNEI. The CDR3 totals 14 residues. The CDR3 DNA follows: TGTGCCAGCAGTGAACAGGGTTATAATTCACCCCCCCACTTT. This codes for CASSEQGYNSPPHF.

The gene calls are TRBV28 and TRBJ2-1, with 8 positions matching TRBD2. The CDR3 consists of 14 residues. In germline, CDR1 is MDHEN, CDR2 SYDVKM. Unmatched junction bases numbered 10, after V lost 7 bases and J lost 8 bases. The CDR3: CASTSHGGADEQFF. Here the CDR3 DNA reads TGTGCCAGCACCTCTCACGGGGGGGCCGATGAGCAGTTCTTC. Drawing the rest from reference TRBV28 and TRBJ2-1, the complete variable domain is DVKVTQSSRYLVKRTGEKVFLECVQDMDHENMFWYRQDPGLGLRLIYFSYDVKMKEKGDIPEGYSVSREKKERFSLILESASTNQTSMYLCASTSHGGADEQFFGPGTRLTVL.

This clonotype was seen more than once but under ten times. The chain carries TRBV7-9 and TRBJ2-3, with 8 bases aligning to TRBD2. The CDR3 has 15 residues. In germline, CDR1 is SEHNR, CDR2 FQNEAQ (reference sequence). Trimming at V came to 4 bases and at J to 2 bases, leaving 5 bases not matched to a gene. The CDR3 protein is CASSSPGGLTDTQYF. CDR3 DNA sequence: TGTGCCAGCAGCTCCCCGGGGGGGCTCACAGATACGCAGTATTTT. Variable domain in full (rest from reference TRBV7-9 and TRBJ2-3): DTGVSQNPRHKITKRGQNVTFRCDPISEHNRLYWYRQTLGQGPEFLTYFQNEAQLEKSRLLSDRFSAERPKGSFSTLEIQRTEQGDSAMYLCASSSPGGLTDTQYFGPGTRLTVL.

Comments on this clonotype: An end of the junction differs from the germline gene, which may be a read error. This sequence joins TRBV10-3 and TRBJ1-3; no reliable D call. Germline V gene sequence: CDR1 ENHRY, CDR2 SYGVKD. The CDR3 extends over 14 amino acids. The CDR3 sequence is CAVSDSTGRNTIYF. CDR3 nucleotides: TGTGCCGTCAGTGATTCTACGGGAAGAAACACCATATATTTT.

The chain couples TRBV12-3 or TRBV12-4 to TRBJ1-4; D call uncertain. The V gene lost 5 bases and the J gene lost 5 bases, with 18 bases spanning the gap. The CDR3 is 16 residues long. The CDR3 sequence is CASSGPTGPSNEKLFF. CDR3 DNA: TGTGCCAGCAGTGGTCCGACCGGACCGTCGAATGAAAAACTGTTTTTT.

This clonotype occurred many times. The rearrangement uses TRBV12-3 or TRBV12-4 and TRBJ1-5; TRBD1 aligns across 7 bases. After removal of 6 bases from V and 1 base from J, the junction contained 9 bases not matched to a gene. The CDR3 covers 16 residues. The CDR3 DNA follows: TGTGCCAGCAGCCGTCGGGGAGGGGGCAGCAATCAGCCCCAGCATTTT. Translation gives CASSRRGGGSNQPQHF.

The table lists this clonotype with many counts. The chain is built from TRBV2 and TRBJ2-7; unclear D gene. CDR1 is SNHLY and CDR2 is FYNNEI in the germline V gene. The V and J ends lost 4 bases and 2 bases respectively, with 6 bases between them. There are 12 residues in the CDR3. CDR3 sequence reads: CASSVRTYEQYF. The CDR3 DNA reads TGTGCCAGCAGTGTGAGAACCTACGAGCAGTACTTC.

This clonotype was found many times. CDR3 nucleotides: TGTGCCAGCTCACCTTGGGGACAGCCCACCGGGGAGCTGTTTTTT. Its translation: CASSPWGQPTGELFF. The V and J genes are TRBV18 and TRBJ2-2; 7 bases map to TRBD1. Germline CDR1 and CDR2: KGHSH and LQKENI. The CDR3 has 15 residues. J was trimmed by 4 bases and V by 3 bases; bases with no gene match: 5.

In this sample, this clonotype turned up a few times. The chain links TRBV12-3 or TRBV12-4 to TRBJ2-2; no reliable D call. This CDR3 is 13 amino acids long. Trimming took 7 bases from V and 7 from J, leaving 13 bases between them. Written as DNA, the CDR3 is TGTGCCAGCATCCGCACAGCTGGCGGGGAGCTGTTTTTT. Protein: CASIRTAGGELFF.

The V and J genes are TRBV28 and TRBJ1-5; possibly TRBD1 for D (6 bases). The CDR3 extends over 16 amino acids. V was pared by 8 bases and J by 2 bases, with 19 bases between. From germline, CDR1 is MDHEN and CDR2 SYDVKM. As DNA, the CDR3 is TGTGCCAGCGCTGGGGGCAGTCTGGTAGGCAATCAGCCCCAGCATTTT. Encoded protein: CASAGGSLVGNQPQHF.

This clonotype was counted ten times or more. The chain links TRBV28 to TRBJ1-2; a possible D gene is TRBD1 (5 bases). The CDR3 length is 12 residues. The germline V gene has CDR1 MDHEN and CDR2 SYDVKM. Trimming pared 8 bases from V and 9 bases from J, leaving 16 bases between. CDR3: CASSSFQGRYTF. CDR3 nucleotides: TGTGCCAGCTCCAGTTTTCAGGGCCGCTACACCTTC.

This clonotype was observed a handful of times. The genes are TRBV19 and TRBJ1-1; 7 positions agree with TRBD1. The CDR3 has 16 amino acids. V was clipped by 7 bases and J by 7 bases; unmatched bases: 18. The germline CDR1 and CDR2 sequences are LNHDA and SQIVND (reference sequence). Here the CDR3 reads CASNFPSGTAVREAFF. Here the CDR3 DNA reads TGTGCCAGTAATTTCCCATCCGGGACAGCTGTCCGTGAAGCTTTCTTT.

The genes are TRBV6-4 and TRBJ2-1; 11 nucleotides align to TRBD1. The CDR3 runs 15 residues. V lost 6 bases and J lost 5; bases outside the gene matches: 6. The germline CDR1 and CDR2 sequences are MRHNA and SNTAGT. The CDR3 sequence is CASSTGTGGNNEQFF. The CDR3 DNA is TGTGCCAGCAGCACCGGGACAGGGGGGAACAATGAGCAGTTCTTC.

In its sample, this clonotype was seen many times. V gene TRBV28 combines with J gene TRBJ1-1; the match to TRBD1 covers 10 bases. There are 14 residues in the CDR3. The J segment lost 5 bases and the V segment lost 6 bases, leaving 6 bases of the junction unmatched. Germline CDR1 and CDR2: MDHEN and SYDVKM. The chain's CDR3 is CASSLGTGVTEAFF. The DNA for the CDR3 is TGTGCCAGCAGCCTGGGGACAGGGGTTACTGAAGCTTTCTTT.

This clonotype was observed many times. The chain carries TRBV7-3 and TRBJ1-1; D may be TRBD1 (5 bases). The V end lost 2 bases, the J end lost 1 base, and 11 bases lay between the germline ends. The CDR3 loop spans 15 amino acids. CDR1 SGHTA and CDR2 FQGTGA come from the germline V gene. CDR3 bases: TGTGCCAGCAGCTTAGGTGGGGCGTCGAACACTGAAGCTTTCTTT. Amino acids: CASSLGGASNTEAFF.